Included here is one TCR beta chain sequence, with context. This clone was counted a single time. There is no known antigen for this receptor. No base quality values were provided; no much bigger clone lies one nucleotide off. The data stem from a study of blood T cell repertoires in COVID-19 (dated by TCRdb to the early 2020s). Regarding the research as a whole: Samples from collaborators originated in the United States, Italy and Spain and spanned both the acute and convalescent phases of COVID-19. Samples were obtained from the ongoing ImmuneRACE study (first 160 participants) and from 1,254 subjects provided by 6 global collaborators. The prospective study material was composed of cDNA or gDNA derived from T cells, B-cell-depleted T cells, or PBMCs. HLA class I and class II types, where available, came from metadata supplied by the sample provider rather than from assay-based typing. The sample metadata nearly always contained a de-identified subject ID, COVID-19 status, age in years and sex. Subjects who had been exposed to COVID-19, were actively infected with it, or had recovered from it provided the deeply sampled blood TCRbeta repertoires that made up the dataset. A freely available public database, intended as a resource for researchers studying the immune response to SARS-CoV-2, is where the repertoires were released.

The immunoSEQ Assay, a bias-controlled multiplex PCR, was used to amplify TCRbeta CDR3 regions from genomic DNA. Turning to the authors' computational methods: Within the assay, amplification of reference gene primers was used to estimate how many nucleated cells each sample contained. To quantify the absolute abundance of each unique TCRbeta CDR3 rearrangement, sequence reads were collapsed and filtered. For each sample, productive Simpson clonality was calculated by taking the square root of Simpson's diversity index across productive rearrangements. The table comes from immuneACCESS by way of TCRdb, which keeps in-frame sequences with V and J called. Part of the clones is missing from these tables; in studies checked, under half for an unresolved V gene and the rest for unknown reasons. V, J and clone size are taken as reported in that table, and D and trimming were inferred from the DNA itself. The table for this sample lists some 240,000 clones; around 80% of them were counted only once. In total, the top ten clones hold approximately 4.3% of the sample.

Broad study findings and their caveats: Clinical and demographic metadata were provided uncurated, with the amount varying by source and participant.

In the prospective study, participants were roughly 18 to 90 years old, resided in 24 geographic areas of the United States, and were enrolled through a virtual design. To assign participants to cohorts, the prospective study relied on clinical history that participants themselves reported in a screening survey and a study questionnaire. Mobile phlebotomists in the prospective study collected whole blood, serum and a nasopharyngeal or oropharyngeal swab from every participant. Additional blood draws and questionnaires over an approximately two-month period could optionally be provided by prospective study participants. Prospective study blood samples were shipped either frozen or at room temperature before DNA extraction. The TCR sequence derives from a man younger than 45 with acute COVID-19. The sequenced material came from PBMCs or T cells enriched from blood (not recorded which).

The CDR3 in this case is CATATGTSENTGELFF. The DNA sequence is as follows: TGTGCCACGGCTACCGGGACTAGCGAGAACACCGGGGAGCTGTTTTTT. The chain is made from TRBV2 and TRBJ2-2; 10 nucleotides in the junction match TRBD2. From the cysteine through the phenylalanine, the CDR3 covers 16 amino acids. The kept DNA is CDR3 alone, 48 bases in frame from the first base. CDR1 SNHLY and CDR2 FYNNEI are derived from the germline V gene. The V end gives up 10 bases and the J end 1 base, leaving 9 bases in the junction not matched to a gene.